The source of this TCR beta chain is a study of blood T cell repertoires in COVID-19. Study as a whole: Italy, Spain and the United States were the sources of the convalescent and acute COVID-19 samples.

In the study's own analysis: Reference gene primer amplification yielded estimated nucleated cell counts. The protocol was immunoSEQ multiplex PCR, while the TCRdb copy is restricted to in-frame clones and leaves out a portion. That table gives V, J and clone size, and the DNA gave D and trimming. The data show 95,000 to 150,000 clones, with around 74% seen just once and more than 5% held by the top ten. CDR1 and CDR2 (germline): LNHNV, YYDKDF (reference sequence). V dropped 1 base and J dropped 5 bases, with 20 bases sitting between them. This CDR3 region has 17 residues. The origin of this receptor is a man aged 60 to 75 with acute or convalescent COVID-19. Sequencing was carried out using peripheral blood. V gene TRBV15 combines with J gene TRBJ1-1, with a tentative D call TRBD1 (5 bases). CDR3 nucleotide sequence: TGTGCCACCAGCAGAGGGGGGGATGGGGTAAGGATGACTGAAGCTTTCTTT. It translates to CATSRGGDGVRMTEAFF.